This passage covers 22 T cell receptor beta chains from one sample sequenced in a study of blood T cell repertoires in COVID-19 (dated by TCRdb to 2020 to 2022). To prepare the library, the immunoSEQ multiplex PCR assay was applied. TCRdb obtained this table from immuneACCESS and retained in-frame rearrangements with V and J assigned. These tables miss some clones; where compared with another copy, unresolved V genes account for less than half of the shortfall, and the remainder is unexplained. The sample includes over 90,000 clones, with 89% observed a single time. Roughly 3.5% of the sample is held by the ten biggest clonotypes. Sample: peripheral blood. Every receptor here comes from a woman in her seventies with acute or convalescent COVID-19.

Note on this clone: This may be a read error: a much more frequent sequence differs by one nucleotide. The V and J genes are TRBV4-1 and TRBJ1-5; D remains ambiguous. Germline CDR1 reads MGHRA; CDR2 reads YSYEKL. This CDR3 spans 19 amino acids. DNA of the CDR3: TGCGCCAGCAACCAAGATTTCCCAGGCAACACGAACAAGAATCAGCCCCAGCATTTT. This encodes CASNQDFPGNTNKNQPQHF.

In this sample, this clone turned up a few times. This sequence joins TRBV3-1 (or the pseudogene TRBV3-2) and TRBJ1-1; D remains ambiguous. Germline CDR1 and CDR2: LGHDT and YNNKEL (reference sequence). V gave up 6 bases and J gave up 7 bases, with 9 bases separating them. This CDR3 contains 11 residues. The CDR3 loop is CASRGGYEAFF. CDR3 in DNA: TGTGCCAGCAGAGGAGGGTATGAAGCTTTCTTT.

The V call is TRBV3-1 (or the pseudogene TRBV3-2), the J call TRBJ2-7; the D gene is possibly TRBD1 (6 bases). CDR3 length: 12 residues. CDR1 is LGHDT and CDR2 is YNNKEL in the germline V gene (reference sequence). Trimming shortened V by 5 bases and J by 5 bases, and 10 bases separated the two germline ends. The CDR3 bases are TGTGCCAGCAGCTTCAGGGACAACGAGCAGTACTTC. Protein product: CASSFRDNEQYF.

In DNA form, the CDR3 reads TGTGCCAGCTCAGCACTAGCCGTGGGCTCCTACAATGAGCAGTTCTTC. This gives the protein CASSALAVGSYNEQFF. The chain carries TRBV18 and TRBJ2-1; D might be TRBD2 (6 bases). Trimming took 5 bases from V and 0 from J, leaving 14 bases between them. Germline CDR1 KGHSH, CDR2 LQKENI. This CDR3 spans 16 amino acids.

The chain combines TRBV27 with TRBJ1-1; the D is unclear. The CDR3 is 15 amino acids. Trimming removed 5 bases at V and 6 bases at J, with 19 bases between. Germline CDR1 reads MNHEY; CDR2 reads SMNVEV (reference sequence). CDR3 sequence (DNA): TGTGCCAGCAGTGTTATATCGTCCCGGAGTCCTGAAGCTTTCTTT. Translation gives CASSVISSRSPEAFF.

This chain connects TRBV6-5 to TRBJ1-2; 10 bases line up with TRBD1. Trimming took 6 bases from V and 4 from J; bases not matched to a gene: 8. Per germline, CDR1 MNHEY and CDR2 SVGAGI. This CDR3 has 15 residues. In nucleotides, the CDR3 is TGTGCCAGCAGGGCCCGGGACAGGGGTATCTATGGCTACACCTTC. This gives the protein CASRARDRGIYGYTF.

The chain has TRBV5-1 and TRBJ1-3; 12 nucleotides match TRBD1. This CDR3 comprises 15 residues. V shed 4 bases, J shed 4 bases, and the junction held 3 bases outside the gene matches. Germline-derived CDR1 and CDR2 are SGHRS and YFSETQ. DNA of the CDR3: TGCGCCAGCAGCGGGGACAGGGGGCTCGGAAACACCATATATTTT. It is translated as CASSGDRGLGNTIYF. The variable domain in full, completed from reference TRBV5-1 and TRBJ1-3, reads KAGVTQTPRYLIKTRGQQVTLSCSPISGHRSVSWYQQTPGQGLQFLFEYFSETQRNKGNFPGRFSGRQFSNSRSEMNVSTLELGDSALYLCASSGDRGLGNTIYFGEGSWLTVV.

The chain employs TRBV18 and TRBJ2-7, with 8 bases identical to TRBD1. The CDR3 loop spans 14 amino acids. The V and J ends lost 3 bases and 2 bases, in that order; junction bases with no gene match: 3. Germline CDR1 is KGHSH and CDR2 is LQKENI. CDR3 amino acids: CASSPQGAAYEQYF. The CDR3 DNA reads as TGTGCCAGCTCACCGCAGGGGGCTGCCTACGAGCAGTACTTC.

The chain combines TRBV3-1 (or the pseudogene TRBV3-2) with TRBJ2-5; D is perhaps TRBD1 (5 bases). In germline, CDR1 is LGHDT, CDR2 YNNKEL (reference sequence). V gave up 0 bases and J gave up 4 bases, with 12 bases separating them. This CDR3 has 15 residues. CDR3 loop: CASSQEWGGAETQYF. CDR3 nucleotides: TGTGCCAGCAGCCAAGAGTGGGGTGGGGCAGAGACCCAGTACTTC.

CDR3 region: CASSTPGGYTEAFF. In DNA, the CDR3 is TGTGCCAGCAGCACGCCAGGGGGGTACACTGAAGCTTTCTTT. The V call is TRBV11-2, the J call TRBJ1-1, with TRBD1 matching 7 bases. The CDR3 covers 14 residues. The V gene's germline CDR1 is SGHAT and CDR2 FQNNGV. V gave up 5 bases and J gave up 3 bases; unmatched junction bases: 6.

The chain is built from TRBV27 and TRBJ1-1, with D tentatively TRBD1 (6 bases). Trimming shortened V by 6 bases and J by 0 bases, and 8 bases separated the two germline ends. Germline assignment: CDR1 MNHEY and CDR2 SMNVEV (reference sequence). CDR3 length: 13 residues. This CDR3 reads CASSYRVNTEAFF. In DNA form, the CDR3 reads TGTGCCAGCAGCTACAGGGTGAACACTGAAGCTTTCTTT.

This sequence joins TRBV11-2 and TRBJ2-3; TRBD1 matches at 7 bases. Germline CDR1 SGHAT, CDR2 FQNNGV. This CDR3 spans 15 amino acids. V was clipped by 5 bases and J by 0 bases; unmatched bases: 5. CDR3 in amino acids: CASSLRQGSTDTQYF. DNA for the CDR3: TGTGCCAGCAGCCTCAGACAGGGAAGCACAGATACGCAGTATTTT.

The gene calls are TRBV7-2 and TRBJ2-7, with TRBD2 matching over 8 bases. CDR1 SGHTA and CDR2 FQGNSA come from the germline V gene. There are 15 residues in the CDR3. Losses at the gene ends were 4 bases for V and 1 base for J; bases not matched to a gene: 6. The CDR3, as DNA: TGTGCCAGCAGCTACGGGGGGGGTAGGTCCTACGAGCAGTACTTC. It yields the protein CASSYGGGRSYEQYF.

The chain couples TRBV7-2 to TRBJ1-2; 8 bases are a match to TRBD1. Germline trimming cut 4 bases from V and 0 bases from J; bases unmatched to any gene: 1. Germline V gives CDR1 SGHTA, CDR2 FQGNSA. The CDR3 sequence is 14 residues long. CDR3 protein: CASSYRGANYGYTF. For the CDR3, the DNA is TGTGCCAGCAGCTACAGGGGGGCTAACTATGGCTACACCTTC.

V and J are TRBV18 and TRBJ1-2; 7 bases map to TRBD1. The CDR3 is 15 amino acids. With 2 bases clipped from V and 2 bases from J, the junction kept 5 bases outside the gene matches. The V gene's germline CDR1 is KGHSH and CDR2 LQKENI. In nucleotides, the CDR3 is TGTGCCAGCTCACCAGAGACAGGGCAAAACTATGGCTACACCTTC. It codes for CASSPETGQNYGYTF.

This clone was counted a single time. The V call is TRBV27, the J call TRBJ1-1; D unclear. The germline CDR1 and CDR2 sequences are MNHEY and SMNVEV (reference sequence). The CDR3 extends over 13 amino acids. The V and J ends lost 6 bases and 1 base respectively, with 9 bases between them. This CDR3 is CASSQEGNTEAFF. CDR3 nucleotides: TGTGCCAGCAGCCAAGAGGGGAACACTGAAGCTTTCTTT.

The chain has TRBV20-1 and TRBJ1-2, with 9 nucleotides matching TRBD1. Germline V lookup: CDR1 DFQATT, CDR2 SNEGSKA (reference sequence). CDR3 length: 11 residues. V gave up 3 bases and J gave up 8 bases; unmatched junction bases: 1. The CDR3 protein is CSASTGGGYTF. CDR3 sequence (DNA): TGCAGTGCTAGTACAGGGGGCGGCTACACCTTC.

This chain links TRBV5-5 with TRBJ1-2; maybe TRBD1 (6 bases). The V end was cut by 4 bases, the J end by 1 base, with 11 bases between. The CDR3 loop spans 14 amino acids. CDR1 SGHKS and CDR2 YYEKEE come from the germline V gene (reference sequence). CDR3 loop: CASSMQGLNYGYTF. The CDR3 DNA sequence: TGTGCCAGCAGCATGCAGGGGCTTAACTATGGCTACACCTTC.

The V call is TRBV19, the J call TRBJ1-2, with D tentatively TRBD1 (5 bases). The CDR3 is 18 amino acids. From germline, CDR1 is LNHDA and CDR2 SQIVND (reference sequence). Trimming pared 0 bases from V and 0 bases from J, leaving 17 bases between. The CDR3 loop reads CASSIEGEGRPSNYGYTF. The CDR3 DNA reads as TGTGCCAGTAGTATAGAGGGGGAGGGGCGCCCGTCTAACTATGGCTACACCTTC.

The chain carries TRBV15 and TRBJ2-2; 10 bases align to TRBD2. Germline-derived CDR1 and CDR2 are LNHNV and YYDKDF (reference sequence). Trimming at V came to 0 bases and at J to 1 base, leaving 8 bases not matched to a gene. The CDR3 runs 19 residues. The CDR3 region is CATSRDGGRTSGNTGELFF. The DNA for the CDR3 is TGTGCCACCAGCAGAGATGGTGGAAGGACTAGCGGGAACACCGGGGAGCTGTTTTTT.

The chain employs TRBV7-9 and TRBJ2-2; TRBD2 is a possible D gene (6 bases). The length of the CDR3 is 13 residues. CDR1 SEHNR and CDR2 FQNEAQ come from the germline V gene (reference sequence). V dropped 4 bases and J dropped 6 bases, with 9 bases sitting between them. The CDR3 bases are TGTGCCAGCAGCTCCGGGGAGGCCGGGGAGCTGTTTTTT. The encoded protein is CASSSGEAGELFF.

The chain uses TRBV3-1 (or the pseudogene TRBV3-2) and TRBJ2-1; TRBD1 is a possible D gene (6 bases). V was shortened by 1 base and J by 0 bases, with 10 bases between the two germline ends. Germline V lookup: CDR1 LGHDT, CDR2 YNNKEL (reference sequence). There are 16 residues in the CDR3. For the CDR3, the DNA is TGTGCCAGCAGCCAAGGAGGACAGAGCTCCTACAATGAGCAGTTCTTC. Protein sequence: CASSQGGQSSYNEQFF.